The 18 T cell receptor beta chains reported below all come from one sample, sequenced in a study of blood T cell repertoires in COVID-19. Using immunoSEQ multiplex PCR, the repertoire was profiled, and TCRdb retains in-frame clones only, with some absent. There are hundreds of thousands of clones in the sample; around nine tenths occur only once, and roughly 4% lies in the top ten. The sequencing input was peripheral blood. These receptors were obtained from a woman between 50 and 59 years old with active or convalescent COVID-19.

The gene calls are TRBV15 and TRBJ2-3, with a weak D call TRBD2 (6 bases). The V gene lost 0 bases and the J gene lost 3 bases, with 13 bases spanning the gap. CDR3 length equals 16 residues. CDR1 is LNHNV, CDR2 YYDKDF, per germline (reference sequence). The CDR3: CATSRDGGTSTDTQYF. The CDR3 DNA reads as TGTGCCACCAGCAGAGATGGAGGGACTTCTACAGATACGCAGTATTTT. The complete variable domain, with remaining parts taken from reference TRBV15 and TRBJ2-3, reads DAMVIQNPRYQVTQFGKPVTLSCSQTLNHNVMYWYQQKSSQAPKLLFHYYDKDFNNEADTPDNFQSRRPNTSFCFLDIRSPGLGDTAMYLCATSRDGGTSTDTQYFGPGTRLTVL.

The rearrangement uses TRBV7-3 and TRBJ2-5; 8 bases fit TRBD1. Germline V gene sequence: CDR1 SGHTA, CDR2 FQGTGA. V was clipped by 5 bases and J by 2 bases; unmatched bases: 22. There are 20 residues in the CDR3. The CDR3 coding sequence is TGTGCCAGCAGCCGACACCGACAGGGGTCCTACCGCCGCCCTCAAGAGACCCAGTACTTC. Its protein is CASSRHRQGSYRRPQETQYF.

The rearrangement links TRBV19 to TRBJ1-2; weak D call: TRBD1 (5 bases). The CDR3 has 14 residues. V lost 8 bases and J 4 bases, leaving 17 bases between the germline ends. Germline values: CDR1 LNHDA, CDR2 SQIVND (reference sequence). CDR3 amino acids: CASLTPGERYGYTF. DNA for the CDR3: TGTGCCAGTCTCACCCCGGGGGAGCGCTATGGCTACACCTTC.

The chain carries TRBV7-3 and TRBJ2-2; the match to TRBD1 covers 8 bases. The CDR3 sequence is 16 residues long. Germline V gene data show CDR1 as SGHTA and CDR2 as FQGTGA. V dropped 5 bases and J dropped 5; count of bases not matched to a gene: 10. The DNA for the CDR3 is TGTGCCAGCAGCCCAGGACAGGGTTGGTTAACCGGGGAGCTGTTTTTT. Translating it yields CASSPGQGWLTGELFF.

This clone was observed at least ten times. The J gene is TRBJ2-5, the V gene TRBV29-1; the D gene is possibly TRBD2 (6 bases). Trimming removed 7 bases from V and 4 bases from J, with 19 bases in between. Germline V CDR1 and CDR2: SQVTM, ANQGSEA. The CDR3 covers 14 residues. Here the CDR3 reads CSASEPGGIETQYF. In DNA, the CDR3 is TGCAGCGCCTCGGAGCCTGGCGGGATAGAGACCCAGTACTTC.

The CDR3 loop reads CASSQRTGGGNEKLFF. The CDR3 DNA reads as TGCGCCAGCAGCCAGAGAACAGGGGGGGGAAATGAAAAACTGTTTTTT. The J gene is TRBJ1-4, the V gene TRBV4-1; 8 bases align to TRBD1. Germline V gene data show CDR1 as MGHRA and CDR2 as YSYEKL. The CDR3 has 16 residues. Unmatched junction bases numbered 8, after V lost 3 bases and J lost 5 bases.

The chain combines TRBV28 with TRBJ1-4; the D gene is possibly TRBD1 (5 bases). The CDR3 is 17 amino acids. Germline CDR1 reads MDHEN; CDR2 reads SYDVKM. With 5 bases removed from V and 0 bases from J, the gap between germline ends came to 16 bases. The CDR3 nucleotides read TGTGCCAGCAGTGGCAACAGGAAATTGGCAACTAATGAAAAACTGTTTTTT. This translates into CASSGNRKLATNEKLFF.

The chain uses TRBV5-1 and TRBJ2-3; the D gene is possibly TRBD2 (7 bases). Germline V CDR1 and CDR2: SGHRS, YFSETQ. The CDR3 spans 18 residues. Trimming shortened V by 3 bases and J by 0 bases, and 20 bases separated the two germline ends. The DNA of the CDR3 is TGCGCCAGCAGCTCCAATCTGGGGGGGGGCCTCAGCACAGATACGCAGTATTTT. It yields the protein CASSSNLGGGLSTDTQYF.

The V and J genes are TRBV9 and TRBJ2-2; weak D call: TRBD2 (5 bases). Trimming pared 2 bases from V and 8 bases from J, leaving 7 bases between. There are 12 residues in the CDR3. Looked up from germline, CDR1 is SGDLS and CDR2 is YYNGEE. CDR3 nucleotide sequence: TGTGCCAGCAGCGTCCTAGCTGGGGAGCTGTTTTTT. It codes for CASSVLAGELFF.

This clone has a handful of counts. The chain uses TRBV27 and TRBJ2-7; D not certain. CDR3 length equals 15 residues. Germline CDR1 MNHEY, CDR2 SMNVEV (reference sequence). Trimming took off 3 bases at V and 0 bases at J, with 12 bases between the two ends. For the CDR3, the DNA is TGTGCCAGCAGTTTCGAGTTCACTCGCTCCTACGAGCAGTACTTC. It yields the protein CASSFEFTRSYEQYF.

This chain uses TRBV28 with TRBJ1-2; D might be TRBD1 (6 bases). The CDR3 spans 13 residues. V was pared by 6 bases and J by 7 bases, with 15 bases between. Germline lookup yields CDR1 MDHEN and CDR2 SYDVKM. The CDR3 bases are TGTGCCAGCAGGTTGGGGGGCGGGGGTGGCTACACCTTC. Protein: CASRLGGGGGYTF.

CDR3 bases: TGTGCCAGCAGCGAACCCCGTGGTAGCGGTTACGAGCAGTACTTC. It translates to CASSEPRGSGYEQYF. V gene TRBV6-2 or TRBV6-3 combines with J gene TRBJ2-7; D might be TRBD2 (6 bases). Trimming removed 6 bases at V and 4 bases at J, with 19 bases between. CDR1 is MNHEY and CDR2 is SVGEGT in the germline V gene. CDR3 length: 15 amino acids.

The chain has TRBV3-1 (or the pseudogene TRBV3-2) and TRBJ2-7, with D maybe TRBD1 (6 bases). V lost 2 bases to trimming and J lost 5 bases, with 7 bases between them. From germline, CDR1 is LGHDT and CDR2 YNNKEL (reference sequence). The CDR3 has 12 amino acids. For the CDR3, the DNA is TGTGCCAGCAGCCAAACAGGGAACGAGCAGTACTTC. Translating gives CASSQTGNEQYF.

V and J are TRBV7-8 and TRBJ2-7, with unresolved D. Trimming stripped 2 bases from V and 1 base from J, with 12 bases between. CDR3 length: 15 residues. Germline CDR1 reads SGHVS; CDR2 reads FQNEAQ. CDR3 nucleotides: TGTGCCAGCAGCTTAAACTTCGACAAGTCCTACGAGCAGTACTTC. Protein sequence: CASSLNFDKSYEQYF. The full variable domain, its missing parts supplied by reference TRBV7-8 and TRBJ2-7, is GAGVSQSPRYKVAKRGQDVALRCDPISGHVSLFWYQQALGQGPEFLTYFQNEAQLDKSGLPSDRFFAERPEGSVSTLKIQRTQQEDSAVYLCASSLNFDKSYEQYFGPGTRLTVT.

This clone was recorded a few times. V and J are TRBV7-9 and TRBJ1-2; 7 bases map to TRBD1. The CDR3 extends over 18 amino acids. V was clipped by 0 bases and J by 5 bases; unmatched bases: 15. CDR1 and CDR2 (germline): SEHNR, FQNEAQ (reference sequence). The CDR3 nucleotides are TGTGCCAGCAGCTTAGCAGGAGGTCTAGGGGGCGCCGAATATGGCTACACCTTC. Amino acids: CASSLAGGLGGAEYGYTF.

The CDR3 loop reads CASSPREGTYNEQFF. The CDR3 DNA reads as TGTGCCAGCTCACCCCGGGAGGGGACCTACAATGAGCAGTTCTTC. The V and J genes are TRBV18 and TRBJ2-1; 8 bases are a match to TRBD2. Germline V CDR1 and CDR2: KGHSH, LQKENI. CDR3 size: 15 residues. Trimming at V came to 3 bases and at J to 2 bases, leaving 3 bases not matched to a gene.

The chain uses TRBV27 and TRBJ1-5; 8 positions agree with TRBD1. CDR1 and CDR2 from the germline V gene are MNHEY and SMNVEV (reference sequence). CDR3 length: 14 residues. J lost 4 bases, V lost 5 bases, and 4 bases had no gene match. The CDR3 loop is CASSKDRGNQPQHF. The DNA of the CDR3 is TGTGCCAGCAGTAAAGACAGGGGTAATCAGCCCCAGCATTTT.

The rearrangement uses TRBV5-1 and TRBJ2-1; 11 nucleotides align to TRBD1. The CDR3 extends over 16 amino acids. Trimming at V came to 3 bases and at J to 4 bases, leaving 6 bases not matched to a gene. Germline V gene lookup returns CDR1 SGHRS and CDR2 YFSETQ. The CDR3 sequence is CASSSGTGGGYNEQFF. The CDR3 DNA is TGCGCCAGCAGCTCTGGGACAGGGGGAGGGTACAATGAGCAGTTCTTC.